Sequencing of this TCR beta chain was carried out in a study of vaccination and CD4 T cells after COVID-19. Germline V gene data show CDR1 as SGHTA and CDR2 as FQGTGA. The ends lost 1 base at V and 7 bases at J; junction bases unmatched: 5. The CDR3 has 15 residues. Details on this clonotype: Its antigen is currently unknown.

Sequencing of the DNA from cultured CD4+ T cells was carried out with the Oncomine TCR Beta short-read assay. TCRdb redid the calling of the PCR reads with MiXCR, one entry per CDR3 protein. The sample gives more than 20,000 distinct CDR3 sequences, about 33% of which show up once; 9.5% to 12% is in the top ten. As to time point: late sampling 161 to 241 days after vaccination in a few convalescent patients. Treatment of the sample: roughly 10-day PBMC culture with coronavirus spike peptide pools or control peptides (ViraFEST assay). Before TCRs were sequenced, ViraFEST expanded antigen-specific T cells with peptide pools.

The sample consisted of CD4+ T cells from blood, cultured in vitro, taken about 7 months after SARS-CoV-2 vaccination. The clonotype was recovered from a human donor who had recovered from COVID-19. The chain employs TRBV7-3 and TRBJ2-2; 8 nucleotides agree with TRBD2. CDR3 sequence: CASSLNGLAVGELFF. For the CDR3, the DNA is TGTGCCAGCAGCTTAAACGGACTAGCAGTCGGGGAGCTGTTTTTT.